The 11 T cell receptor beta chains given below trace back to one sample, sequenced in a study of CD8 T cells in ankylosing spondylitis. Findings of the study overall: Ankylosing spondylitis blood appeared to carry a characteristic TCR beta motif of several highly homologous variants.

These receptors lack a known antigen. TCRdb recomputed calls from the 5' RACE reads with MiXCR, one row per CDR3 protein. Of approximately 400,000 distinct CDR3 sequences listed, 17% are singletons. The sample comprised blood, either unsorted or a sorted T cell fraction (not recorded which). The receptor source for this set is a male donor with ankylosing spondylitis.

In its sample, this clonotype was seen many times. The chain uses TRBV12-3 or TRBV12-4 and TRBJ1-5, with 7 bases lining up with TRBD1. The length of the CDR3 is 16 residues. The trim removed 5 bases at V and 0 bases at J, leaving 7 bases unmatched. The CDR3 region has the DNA TGTGCCAGCAGTCCATCAGGGGGACCTAGCAATCAGCCCCAGCATTTT. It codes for CASSPSGGPSNQPQHF.

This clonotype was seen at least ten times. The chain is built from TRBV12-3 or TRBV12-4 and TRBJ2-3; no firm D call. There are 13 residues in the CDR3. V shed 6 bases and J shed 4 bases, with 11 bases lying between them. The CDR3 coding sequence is TGTGCCAGCAGCCCGACCAGCGCAGATACGCAGTATTTT. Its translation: CASSPTSADTQYF.

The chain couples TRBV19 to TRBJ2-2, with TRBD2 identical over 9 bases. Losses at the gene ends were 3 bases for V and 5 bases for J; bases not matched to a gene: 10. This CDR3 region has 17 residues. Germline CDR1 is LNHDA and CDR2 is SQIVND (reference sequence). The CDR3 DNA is TGTGCCAGTAGTATGTCCCAGCGGGGGGCCCAAACCGGGGAGCTGTTTTTT. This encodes CASSMSQRGAQTGELFF.

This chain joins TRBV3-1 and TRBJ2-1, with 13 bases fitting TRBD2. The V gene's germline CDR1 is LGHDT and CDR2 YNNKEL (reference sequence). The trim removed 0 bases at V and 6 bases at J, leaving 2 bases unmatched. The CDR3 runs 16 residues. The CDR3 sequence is CASSQDGLAGANEQFF. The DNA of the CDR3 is TGTGCCAGCAGCCAAGACGGACTAGCGGGAGCCAATGAGCAGTTCTTC.

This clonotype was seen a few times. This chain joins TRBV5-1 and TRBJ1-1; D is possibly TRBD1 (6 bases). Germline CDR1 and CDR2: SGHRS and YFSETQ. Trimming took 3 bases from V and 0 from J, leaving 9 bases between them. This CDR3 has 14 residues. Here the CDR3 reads CASSYRDMNTEAFF. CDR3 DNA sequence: TGCGCCAGCAGCTACAGGGATATGAACACTGAAGCTTTCTTT.

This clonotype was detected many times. This chain's CDR3 is CSAGAEGGQPQHF. CDR3 bases: TGCAGTGCCGGGGCGGAGGGCGGTCAGCCCCAGCATTTT. This sequence joins TRBV20-1 and TRBJ1-5, with D maybe TRBD1 (5 bases). This CDR3 is built from 13 residues. Germline CDR1 and CDR2: DFQATT and SNEGSKA (reference sequence). With 6 bases removed from V and 6 bases from J, the gap between germline ends came to 15 bases.

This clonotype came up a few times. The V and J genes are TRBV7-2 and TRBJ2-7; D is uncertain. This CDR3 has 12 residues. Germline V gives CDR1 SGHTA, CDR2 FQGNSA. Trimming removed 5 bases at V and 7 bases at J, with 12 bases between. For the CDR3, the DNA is TGTGCCAGCAGCACGTCCCTGGGGGAGCAGTACTTC. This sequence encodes CASSTSLGEQYF.

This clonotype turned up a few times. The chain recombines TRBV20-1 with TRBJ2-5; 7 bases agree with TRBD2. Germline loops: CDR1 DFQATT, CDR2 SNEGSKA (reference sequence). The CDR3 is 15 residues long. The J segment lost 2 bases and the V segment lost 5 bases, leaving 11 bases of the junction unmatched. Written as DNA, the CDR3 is TGCAGTGCTCCACGAATTGGGGGGGGGCAAGAGACCCAGTACTTC. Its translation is CSAPRIGGGQETQYF.

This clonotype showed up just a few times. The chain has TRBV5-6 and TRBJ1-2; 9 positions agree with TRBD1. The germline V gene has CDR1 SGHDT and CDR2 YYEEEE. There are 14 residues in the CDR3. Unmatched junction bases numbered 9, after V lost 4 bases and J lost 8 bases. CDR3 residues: CASSPGGTGIGYTF. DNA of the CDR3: TGTGCCAGCAGCCCGGGGGGGACAGGGATCGGCTACACCTTC.

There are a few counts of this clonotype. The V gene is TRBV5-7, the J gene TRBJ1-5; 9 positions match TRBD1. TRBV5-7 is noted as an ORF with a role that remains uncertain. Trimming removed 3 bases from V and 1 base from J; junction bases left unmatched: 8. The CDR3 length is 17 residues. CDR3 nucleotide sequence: TGTGCCAGCAGCTCACCGAGGGACAGGGCAAGCAATCAGCCCCAGCATTTT. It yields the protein CASSSPRDRASNQPQHF.

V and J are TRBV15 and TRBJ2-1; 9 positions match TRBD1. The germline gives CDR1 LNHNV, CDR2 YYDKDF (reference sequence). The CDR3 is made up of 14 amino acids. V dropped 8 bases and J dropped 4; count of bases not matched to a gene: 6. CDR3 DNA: TGTGCCACCGCGAGGACAGGGGCTTACAATGAGCAGTTCTTC. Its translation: CATARTGAYNEQFF.